The rows below give T cell receptor beta chains drawn from one sample of a study of shared clonotypes between healthy human individuals. Data came from immunoSEQ multiplex PCR; TCRdb stores just in-frame clones and leaves some out. Among over a million clones, 70% to 80% were seen once, and the ten largest hold 0.5% to 0.6%. Specimen: memory CD4+ T cells from PBMCs. The source is a man aged 18 to 30 in good health. Some clones in this sample may be carry-over from other donors' samples. Both conserved end residues are part of each CDR3. Fields, in order: clone size, V gene, J gene, D gene, CDR3 DNA, CDR3 protein. D genes are given only for firm matches. Clone size, where shown, is once, few, many, or a class for clones that have expanded.

once,TRBV29-1,TRBJ1-2,NA,TGCAGCGTTGAAGCACGGTCTCGGCGCTATGGCTACACCTTC,CSVEARSRRYGYTF
once,TRBV19,TRBJ2-6,NA,TGTGCCAGTCGAACCTTAGAGGCAGGGCCCTACTCTGGGGCCAACGTCCTGACTTTC,CASRTLEAGPYSGANVLTF
NA,TRBV28,TRBJ1-5,NA,TGTGCCAGCAGTTTATCGAATAGCAATCAGCCCCAGCATTTT,CASSLSNSNQPQHF
NA,TRBV28,TRBJ2-1,NA,TGTGCCAGCAGTTTAAGTGGGCATAAAAGGGAGCAGTTCTTC,CASSLSGHKREQFF
NA,TRBV19,TRBJ2-5,TRBD2,TGTGCCAGTAGTTTCGGACTAGCGGGGACCCACTACTTC,CASSFGLAGTHYF
NA,TRBV5-1,TRBJ2-5,TRBD1,TGCGCCAGCAGCCGAACCGGGGACAGGGGTGAGACCCAGTACTTC,CASSRTGDRGETQYF
once,TRBV19,TRBJ2-7,NA,TGTGCCAGTAGTATATGGGCTGGGGCGGTTGACGAGCAGTACTTC,CASSIWAGAVDEQYF
NA,TRBV9,TRBJ2-3,NA,TGTGCCAGCAGCGTAGAGGGGTCCCAATACACAGATACGCAGTATTTT,CASSVEGSQYTDTQYF
NA,TRBV5-6,TRBJ1-2,NA,TGTGCCAGCAGCTCGGAAAGAGGGATCGGTGGCTACACCTTC,CASSSERGIGGYTF
NA,TRBV28,TRBJ2-6,NA,TGTGCCAGCAGTTTAAGCAGGGCTGGGGCCAACGTCCTGACTTTC,CASSLSRAGANVLTF
NA,TRBV6-1,TRBJ2-5,TRBD1,TGTGCCAGCAGCAGGACAGGGGGCCCGGAGACCCAGTACTTC,CASSRTGGPETQYF
NA,TRBV28,TRBJ1-5,NA,TGTGCCAGCAGCCAAAATAGGGGCAATCAGCCCCAGCATTTT,CASSQNRGNQPQHF
NA,TRBV28,TRBJ1-4,NA,TGTGCCAGCAGTTTAAGGAATGAAAAACTGTTTTTT,CASSLRNEKLFF
NA,TRBV5-4,TRBJ2-1,NA,TGTGCCAGCAGCTGGGGAGGGGACACCTCCTACAATGAGCAGTTCTTC,CASSWGGDTSYNEQFF
NA,TRBV5-1,TRBJ2-7,NA,TGCGCCAGCAGCTGGCAGGGGACCTACGAGCAGTACTTC,CASSWQGTYEQYF
NA,TRBV11-2,TRBJ2-3,TRBD2,TGTGCCAGCAGCTTAATAGCTAGCGGGAGTGGAGATACGCAGTATTTT,CASSLIASGSGDTQYF
NA,TRBV5-1,TRBJ2-1,NA,TGCGCCAGCAGCTTGATCCTTCACAATGAGCAGTTCTTC,CASSLILHNEQFF
medium-sized,TRBV7-2,TRBJ2-7,TRBD2,TGTGCCAGCAGCCCGCCCCTAGATAGCGGGCGGACCTACGAGCAGTACTTC,CASSPPLDSGRTYEQYF
NA,TRBV6-5,TRBJ2-1,TRBD2,TGTGCCAGCAGTTCTAGCGGGAGCTCCTACAATGAGCAGTTCTTC,CASSSSGSSYNEQFF
NA,TRBV6-6,TRBJ2-4,TRBD1,TGTGCCAGCAGATCCGGACAGGGGGCGGTCGACATTCAGTACTTC,CASRSGQGAVDIQYF
NA,TRBV7-9,TRBJ2-5,NA,TGTGCCAGCAGCCCCAGATCGGGACACCTAAAAGAGACCCAGTACTTC,CASSPRSGHLKETQYF
NA,TRBV27,TRBJ1-5,NA,TGTGCCAGCAGACCCCGACTGGGCAATCAGCCCCAGCATTTT,CASRPRLGNQPQHF
NA,TRBV5-1,TRBJ2-5,NA,TGCGCCAGCAGCTTGGGCTCTGTGGAGACCCAGTACTTC,CASSLGSVETQYF
NA,TRBV6-5,TRBJ1-3,TRBD1,TGTGCCAGCAGTTCAGACAGGGCTGGAAACACCATATATTTT,CASSSDRAGNTIYF
NA,TRBV29-1,TRBJ2-2,NA,TGCAGCGTTGAACTCCCACAGAACACCGGGGAGCTGTTTTTT,CSVELPQNTGELFF
NA,TRBV11-2,TRBJ2-5,TRBD2,TGTGCCAGCAGCTTAGGGTGGGAGGGAGAGACCCAGTACTTC,CASSLGWEGETQYF
NA,TRBV28,TRBJ2-7,TRBD1,TGTGCCAGCAGCCTAAGGGGGCCCGGCTACGAGCAGTACTTC,CASSLRGPGYEQYF
NA,TRBV10-3,TRBJ2-3,TRBD2,TGTGCCATCAGCGTACTGCTAGCGGGGGTCACAGATACGCAGTATTTT,CAISVLLAGVTDTQYF
few,TRBV29-1,TRBJ2-1,NA,TGCAGCGTCCAGGACAGCTGGAATGAGCAGTTCTTC,CSVQDSWNEQFF
NA,TRBV28,TRBJ2-2,TRBD1,TGTGCCAGCAGTTTTTCCGGGACAGCGAACACCGGGGAGCTGTTTTTT,CASSFSGTANTGELFF
NA,TRBV10-3,TRBJ2-7,TRBD2,TGTGCCATCAGTGAGTCGAGCGGGAGGGCCTACGACGAGCAGTACTTC,CAISESSGRAYDEQYF
NA,TRBV29-1,TRBJ2-5,NA,TGCAGCGTTGAAAGACGGCTGCGAGGAGAGACCCAGTACTTC,CSVERRLRGETQYF
NA,TRBV5-6,TRBJ2-5,NA,TGTGCCAGCAGCCTCACACCCCGTTGGGGGGAGACCCAGTACTTC,CASSLTPRWGETQYF
NA,TRBV19,TRBJ2-1,NA,TGTGCCAGTAAGGGTGGTCTAGAGTCCTACAATGAGCAGTTCTTC,CASKGGLESYNEQFF
NA,TRBV7-9,TRBJ2-1,NA,TGTGCCAGCAGCTTAGCAATTGGGCGGGACGACTACAATGAGCAGTTCTTC,CASSLAIGRDDYNEQFF
NA,TRBV7-6,TRBJ2-3,NA,TGTGCCAGCAGCTTAGAACTCATGCCCAACACAGATACGCAGTATTTT,CASSLELMPNTDTQYF
NA,TRBV4-2,TRBJ1-2,TRBD1,TGTGCCAGCAGCCAAGCCGGGACAGGGGGTATCTCCACCTTC,CASSQAGTGGISTF
NA,TRBV5-1,TRBJ2-5,TRBD2,TGCGCCAGCAGCTTGGCTCTAGCGGAAGAGACCCAGTACTTC,CASSLALAEETQYF
NA,TRBV18,TRBJ1-4,TRBD1,TGTGCCAGCTCAAACAATCGACAGGGGGGTAATGAAAAACTGTTTTTT,CASSNNRQGGNEKLFF
NA,TRBV2,TRBJ2-1,TRBD2,TGTGCCAGCAGCGCCGAGGTAGCGGGAGTGGCGGGGAATGAGCAGTTCTTC,CASSAEVAGVAGNEQFF
NA,TRBV19,TRBJ1-1,NA,TGTGCCACCCAGGTACCTACAGGGACCGAAACTTTCTTT,CATQVPTGTETFF
NA,TRBV5-1,TRBJ1-3,NA,TGCGCCAGCAGCATCCTACAGGGCTTCTCTGGAAACACCATATATTTT,CASSILQGFSGNTIYF
NA,TRBV5-1,TRBJ2-1,NA,TGCGCCAGCAGCTTGGCCGGGACGGACTACAATGAGCAGTTCTTC,CASSLAGTDYNEQFF
NA,TRBV28,TRBJ2-7,NA,TGTGCCAGCAGTATCTACACTGGAACCTACGAGCAGTACTTC,CASSIYTGTYEQYF
NA,TRBV5-1,TRBJ1-4,TRBD1,TGCGCCAGCAGCGGACAGGGGGCAACTAATGAAAAACTGTTTTTT,CASSGQGATNEKLFF
NA,TRBV4-1,TRBJ1-4,NA,TGCGCCAGCAGCCAAGCACGGGTTAATGAAAAACTGTTTTTT,CASSQARVNEKLFF
NA,TRBV5-1,TRBJ2-3,NA,TGCGCCAGCAGCCCGGGGAACACAGATACGCAGTATTTT,CASSPGNTDTQYF
NA,TRBV29-1,TRBJ1-2,TRBD1,TGCAGCGTTGAAGGGAGGGACAGGGGGTTATATGGCTACACCTTC,CSVEGRDRGLYGYTF
NA,TRBV6-6,TRBJ1-2,TRBD1,TGTGCCAGCAGATCACAGGGGGCGGCTAACTATGGCTACACCTTC,CASRSQGAANYGYTF
NA,TRBV2,TRBJ2-5,TRBD1,TGTGCCAGCAGCCCCCACGAGGGGGGACAGGGAGTTGAGACCCAGTACTTC,CASSPHEGGQGVETQYF
NA,TRBV5-1,TRBJ2-7,NA,TGCGCCAGCAGCTTGGGTGGGGTTACACCCTACGAGCAGTACTTC,CASSLGGVTPYEQYF
NA,TRBV18,TRBJ1-2,NA,TGTGCCAGCTCGCCCCGAGGGGCGGATTACTATGGCTACACCTTC,CASSPRGADYYGYTF
NA,TRBV5-8,TRBJ1-3,NA,TGTGCCAGCAGCTTGTCTACTCGCAGGGCTGGAAACACCATATATTTT,CASSLSTRRAGNTIYF
NA,TRBV18,TRBJ2-6,NA,TGTGCCAGCTCACCACAAACCGGGAACTCTGGGGCCAACGTCCTGACTTTC,CASSPQTGNSGANVLTF
NA,TRBV4-2,TRBJ2-3,TRBD1,TGTGCCAGCAGCCCAGACAGGGGGGATACGCAGTATTTT,CASSPDRGDTQYF
NA,TRBV11-3,TRBJ2-1,NA,TGTGCCAGCAGCCCCCAGGAGGGGGGGTACAATGAGCAGTTCTTC,CASSPQEGGYNEQFF
NA,TRBV19,TRBJ1-5,NA,TGTGCCAGTAGTAGGCGAGGGGTGAGCAATCAGCCCCAGCATTTT,CASSRRGVSNQPQHF
once,TRBV4-3,TRBJ2-1,NA,TGCGCCAGCAGCCAGGCTCGGGAAAACAATGAGCAGTTCTTC,CASSQARENNEQFF
NA,TRBV2,TRBJ1-2,NA,TGTGCCAGCCATCAACAGGGTCTGAGAGGCTACACCTTC,CASHQQGLRGYTF